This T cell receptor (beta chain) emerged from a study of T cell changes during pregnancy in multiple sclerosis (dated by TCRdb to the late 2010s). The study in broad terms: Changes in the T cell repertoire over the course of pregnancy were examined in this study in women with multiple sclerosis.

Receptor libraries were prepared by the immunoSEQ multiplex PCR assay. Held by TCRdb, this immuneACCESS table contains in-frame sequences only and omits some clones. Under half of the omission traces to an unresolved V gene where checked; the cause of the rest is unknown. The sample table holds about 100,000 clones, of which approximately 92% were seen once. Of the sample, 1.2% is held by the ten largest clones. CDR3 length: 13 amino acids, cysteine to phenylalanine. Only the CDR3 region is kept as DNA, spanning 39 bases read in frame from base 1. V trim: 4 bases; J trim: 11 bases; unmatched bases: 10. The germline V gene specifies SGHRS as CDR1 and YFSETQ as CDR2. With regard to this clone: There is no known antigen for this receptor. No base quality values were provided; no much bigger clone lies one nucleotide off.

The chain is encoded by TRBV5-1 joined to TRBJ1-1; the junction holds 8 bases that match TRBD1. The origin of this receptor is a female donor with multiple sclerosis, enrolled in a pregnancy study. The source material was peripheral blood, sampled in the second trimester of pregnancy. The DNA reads TGCGCCAGCAGCCCCCCCGGACAGGGTAAGGCTTTCTTT. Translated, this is CASSPPGQGKAFF.